Following are 3 T cell receptor beta chains from one sample sequenced in a study of PD-L1 blockade in urothelial cancer. The method was immunoSEQ multiplex PCR; TCRdb's version includes in-frame clones alone and lacks a portion of them. The profile shows about 72,000 clones, roughly 86% of them singletons. Time point reported: pretreatment peripheral blood. The sequencing used PBMCs, collected around atezolizumab (anti-PD-L1) treatment. The receptors were sampled from a man in his sixties with urothelial cancer.

The chain joins TRBV11-3 to TRBJ2-1; 11 bases line up with TRBD1. The CDR3 covers 15 residues. The V and J ends lost 5 bases and 8 bases, in that order; junction bases with no gene match: 8. Germline-derived CDR1 and CDR2 are SGHNT and YENEEA. As DNA, the CDR3 is TGTGCCAGCAGCGCCCGGGACAGGGGGGTGCATGAGCAGTTCTTC. It is translated as CASSARDRGVHEQFF.

This clone was found a few times. CDR3 in amino acids: CASSQGALTYEQYF. The DNA of the CDR3 is TGTGCCAGCTCCCAGGGGGCTTTAACCTACGAGCAGTACTTC. The chain recombines TRBV18 with TRBJ2-7; 8 nucleotides align to TRBD1. The CDR3 is made up of 14 amino acids. Unmatched junction bases numbered 6, after V lost 6 bases and J lost 2 bases. The germline gives CDR1 KGHSH, CDR2 LQKENI. Using reference TRBV18 and TRBJ2-7 for the parts outside the CDR3, the full variable domain is NAGVMQNPRHLVRRRGQEARLRCSPMKGHSHVYWYRQLPEEGLKFMVYLQKENIIDESGMPKERFSAEFPKEGPSILRIQQVVRGDSAAYFCASSQGALTYEQYFGPGTRLTVT.

The chain carries TRBV13 and TRBJ1-5; D possibly corresponds to TRBD1 (5 bases). CDR3 length: 15 amino acids. Germline V gene data show CDR1 as PRHDT and CDR2 as FYEKMQ (reference sequence). Trimming cost V 5 bases and J 2 bases, with 13 bases left between them. The CDR3: CASSPYGGGNQPQHF. DNA of the CDR3: TGTGCCAGCAGCCCCTACGGGGGTGGCAATCAGCCCCAGCATTTT.